This T cell receptor (beta chain) was sequenced for a study of cytomegalovirus exposure and HLA in healthy donors. Study-wide points: Subsequent analysis showed first-cohort TCR clusters tending to co-occur in 120 or so validation repertoires. High sensitivity and specificity were reportedly achieved when the classifier diagnosed cytomegalovirus status.

Libraries were prepared by immunoSEQ multiplex PCR; TCRdb keeps only in-frame clonotypes and omits some of them. This table has 100,000 to 150,000 clones, 89% appearing once. The V end was cut by 3 bases, the J end by 4 bases, with 21 bases between. Germline CDR1 and CDR2: MDHEN and SYDVKM. The CDR3 is 17 residues long. With respect to this clone: Its antigen is not identified.

Material: PBMCs. The rearrangement joins TRBV28 to TRBJ1-2, with a possible D match to TRBD1 (5 bases). The TCR was taken from a woman between 18 and 29 years old in good health and CMV-seronegative. The CDR3, as DNA: TGTGCCAGCAGTTTGGACCGGGGAGGGACCTTGTTCTATGGCTACACCTTC. Protein: CASSLDRGGTLFYGYTF.